The 22 T cell receptor beta chains presented below share a single source sample, sequenced in a study of T cells in Graves' hyperthyroidism and ophthalmopathy. Amplified TCR beta CDR3 regions derived from RNA transcripts. Initially, a first-round RT-PCR of the TCR CDR3 employed the HTBI primer set. Using its own MiXCR run on the multiplex PCR reads, TCRdb lists one record per CDR3 protein. The repertoire includes a few hundred thousand distinct CDR3 sequences, about 20% of them detected once, and around 64% sits in the top ten. The specimen was blood. The receptors stem from a man aged 25 to 40 with Graves' ophthalmopathy.

This clonotype was counted a few times. The J gene is TRBJ1-5, the V gene TRBV6-1, with D maybe TRBD1 (5 bases). Germline V gene lookup returns CDR1 MNHNS and CDR2 SASEGT. Trimming removed 2 bases from V and 6 bases from J, with 14 bases in between. The CDR3 is 15 amino acids. This CDR3 is CASSESGGGSQPQHF. The CDR3 bases are TGTGCCAGCAGTGAATCGGGGGGGGGAAGTCAGCCCCAGCATTTT.

The V call is TRBV7-2, the J call TRBJ2-3, with 10 bases lining up with TRBD2. The CDR3 spans 16 residues. V trimming: 5 bases; J trimming: 5 bases; junction bases outside the gene matches: 10. The germline gives CDR1 SGHTA, CDR2 FQGNSA. This CDR3 is CASSPLSGRAGDTQYF. CDR3 nucleotides: TGTGCCAGCAGCCCGCTAAGCGGGAGGGCCGGAGATACGCAGTATTTT.

The chain combines TRBV6-5 with TRBJ2-1; D perhaps matches TRBD2 (6 bases). The CDR3 covers 16 residues. Per the germline V gene, CDR1 is MNHEY and CDR2 is SVGAGI. V was clipped by 0 bases and J by 7 bases, with 16 bases between them. CDR3 region: CASSYSMAGPLNEQFF. CDR3 nucleotide sequence: TGTGCCAGCAGTTACTCGATGGCGGGACCCCTTAATGAGCAGTTCTTC.

In this sample, this clonotype turned up a few times. CDR3 protein: CASSSGLAGVVDTQYF. DNA of the CDR3: TGTGCCAGCAGCTCGGGACTAGCGGGAGTCGTAGATACGCAGTATTTT. The chain carries TRBV7-9 and TRBJ2-3; 14 bases line up with TRBD2. CDR1 and CDR2 from the germline V gene are SEHNR and FQNEAQ (reference sequence). The length of the CDR3 is 16 residues. V was clipped by 4 bases and J by 5 bases; unmatched bases: 5.

V gene TRBV3-1 combines with J gene TRBJ2-2, with D possibly being TRBD1 (6 bases). The CDR3 consists of 17 residues. Germline loops: CDR1 LGHDT, CDR2 YNNKEL (reference sequence). Trimming cost V 1 base and J 4 bases, with 16 bases left between them. CDR3 sequence reads: CASSQVTGRGGTGELFF. CDR3 coding DNA: TGTGCCAGCAGCCAAGTCACGGGGAGAGGGGGCACCGGGGAGCTGTTTTTT.

This clonotype was detected a few times. The rearrangement joins TRBV5-1 to TRBJ2-4; TRBD2 is a possible D gene (6 bases). Trimming stripped 0 bases from V and 2 bases from J, with 12 bases between. The V gene's germline CDR1 is SGHRS and CDR2 YFSETQ. The CDR3 totals 16 residues. The CDR3 is CASSLDGLTTKNIQYF. The DNA for the CDR3 is TGCGCCAGCAGCTTGGATGGACTAACAACCAAAAACATTCAGTACTTC.

On this clonotype itself: At one end, the junction sequence differs from germline, possibly due to a read error. The chain uses TRBV7-7 and TRBJ2-3; 10 positions match TRBD1. The germline gives CDR1 SSHAT, CDR2 FNYEAQ (reference sequence). This CDR3 region has 16 residues. CDR3 nucleotide sequence: TGTGCTAGCAGCTTAGGGGACAGGGGATCTACAGATACGCAGTATTTT. It is translated as CASSLGDRGSTDTQYF. The full variable domain, rest sourced from reference TRBV7-7 and TRBJ2-3, is GAGVSQSPRYKVTKRGQDVTLRCDPISSHATLYWYQQALGQGPEFLTYFNYEAQPDKSGLPSDRFSAERPEGSISTLTIQRTEQRDSAMYRCASSLGDRGSTDTQYFGPGTRLTVL.

This clonotype was seen a handful of times. The CDR3 loop is CSARDVAPALNEQFF. CDR3 nucleotides: TGCAGTGCTAGAGATGTAGCGCCAGCCCTCAATGAGCAGTTCTTC. This chain uses TRBV20-1 with TRBJ2-1; possible D gene TRBD2, 5 bases. This CDR3 has 15 amino acids. From germline, CDR1 is DFQATT and CDR2 SNEGSKA (reference sequence). Trimming removed 0 bases from V and 6 bases from J, with 15 bases in between.

This clonotype was observed at least ten times. V gene TRBV11-3 combines with J gene TRBJ1-1; TRBD1 matches at 7 bases. V lost 5 bases, J lost 6 bases, and 3 bases stayed unmatched. Germline lookup yields CDR1 SGHNT and CDR2 YENEEA. The CDR3 totals 12 residues. CDR3 bases: TGTGCCAGCAGCCGCACAGGGGCTGAAGCTTTCTTT. Its protein product is CASSRTGAEAFF.

The sample holds one count of this clonotype. The chain has TRBV20-1 and TRBJ2-3, with 12 bases identical to TRBD2. Trimming took 1 base from V and 2 from J; bases not matched to a gene: 10. This CDR3 region has 18 residues. Germline values: CDR1 DFQATT, CDR2 SNEGSKA (reference sequence). Written as DNA, the CDR3 is TGCAGTGCTAGAGGACAACTAGCGGGAGGTCGGGACACAGATACGCAGTATTTT. Its protein is CSARGQLAGGRDTDTQYF.

The sample holds a few counts of this clonotype. V gene TRBV5-1 combines with J gene TRBJ2-3; 9 bases map to TRBD1. The CDR3 contains 17 residues. Germline V CDR1 and CDR2: SGHRS, YFSETQ. With V trimmed by 0 bases and J by 3 bases, 8 bases remained unmatched. In DNA form, the CDR3 reads TGCGCCAGCAGCTTGGTGGGACAGGGAAGAGAAACAGATACGCAGTATTTT. Translation gives CASSLVGQGRETDTQYF. The full variable domain, with the rest looked up from reference TRBV5-1 and TRBJ2-3, is KAGVTQTPRYLIKTRGQQVTLSCSPISGHRSVSWYQQTPGQGLQFLFEYFSETQRNKGNFPGRFSGRQFSNSRSEMNVSTLELGDSALYLCASSLVGQGRETDTQYFGPGTRLTVL.

The chain employs TRBV6-1 and TRBJ2-2; D may correspond to TRBD1 or TRBD2 (6 bases each). The length of the CDR3 is 15 residues. CDR1 is MNHNS and CDR2 is SASEGT in the germline V gene. V was pared by 4 bases and J by 3 bases, with 12 bases between. CDR3 in amino acids: CASSGLGGDTGELFF. The CDR3 DNA sequence: TGTGCCAGCAGTGGCCTCGGGGGCGACACCGGGGAGCTGTTTTTT.

This clonotype was recorded a few times. This chain connects TRBV28 to TRBJ1-1; 9 bases are a match to TRBD1. Trimming cost V 4 bases and J 3 bases; bases outside gene matches: 6. Germline loops: CDR1 MDHEN, CDR2 SYDVKM. The CDR3 runs to 15 residues. CDR3 sequence reads: CASSSGDREYTEAFF. Written as DNA, the CDR3 is TGTGCCAGCAGTTCGGGGGACAGGGAATACACTGAAGCTTTCTTT.

A remark on this clonotype: Possible read error: a much larger clone is one base away. The chain uses TRBV28 and TRBJ2-3, with 7 bases that match TRBD1. Per the germline V gene, CDR1 is MDHEN and CDR2 is SYDVKM. J was trimmed by 5 bases and V by 5 bases; bases with no gene match: 13. This CDR3 has 16 residues. In DNA form, the CDR3 reads TGTGCCAGCAGTCCCCCGGCTAGCCCAGGGGGAGATACGCAGTATTTT. Translating gives CASSPPASPGGDTQYF.

This clonotype occurred a few times. The J gene is TRBJ2-3, the V gene TRBV14; 7 nucleotides match TRBD1. The V and J ends lost 4 bases and 4 bases, in that order; junction bases with no gene match: 5. Germline assignment: CDR1 SGHDN and CDR2 FVKESK. The CDR3 length is 14 residues. CDR3 nucleotide sequence: TGTGCCAGCAGCCGACCACAGGGGTCAGATACGCAGTATTTT. Its protein product is CASSRPQGSDTQYF.

The chain joins TRBV6-1 to TRBJ2-7, with D possibly TRBD1 on 6 matching bases. CDR1 and CDR2 (germline): MNHNS, SASEGT. The ends were cut back, 6 bases at V and 2 bases at J, with 14 bases in the middle. The CDR3 covers 14 residues. Written as DNA, the CDR3 is TGTGCCAGCAGACCGGACGAGGGGGCCTACGAGCAGTACTTC. This encodes CASRPDEGAYEQYF.

The gene calls are TRBV19 and TRBJ1-5; weak D call: TRBD1 (6 bases). Deletions cut 5 bases from V and 0 bases from J, with 17 bases between. The germline V gene has CDR1 LNHDA and CDR2 SQIVND (reference sequence). The CDR3 is 17 amino acids. CDR3 protein: CASSYNRARGSNQPQHF. The CDR3 DNA reads as TGTGCCAGTAGTTATAACAGGGCTCGAGGTAGCAATCAGCCCCAGCATTTT.

This chain connects TRBV6-5 to TRBJ1-1, with a weak D call TRBD1 (5 bases). Trimming took off 2 bases at V and 1 base at J, with 8 bases between the two ends. The CDR3 has 14 residues. Germline CDR1 reads MNHEY; CDR2 reads SVGAGI. The CDR3 DNA follows: TGTGCCAGCAGTTACCGACAGCCGAACACTGAAGCTTTCTTT. Translation gives CASSYRQPNTEAFF.

The chain recombines TRBV7-2 with TRBJ2-3; 7 nucleotides align to TRBD2. This CDR3 comprises 16 residues. The ends lost 5 bases at V and 1 base at J; junction bases unmatched: 9. The germline V gene encodes CDR1 SGHTA and CDR2 FQGNSA. CDR3 protein: CASSPKKGGGTDTQYF. In DNA form, the CDR3 reads TGTGCCAGCAGCCCTAAAAAGGGAGGGGGCACAGATACGCAGTATTTT.

V and J are TRBV6-2 or TRBV6-3 and TRBJ1-4; no reliable D call. CDR3 length equals 16 residues. V gave up 6 bases and J gave up 3 bases, with 17 bases separating them. Germline V CDR1 and CDR2: MNHEY, SVGEGT. The DNA of the CDR3 is TGTGCCAGCAGCCTCCCGGCAGGCCATCCTAATGAAAAACTGTTTTTT. It encodes CASSLPAGHPNEKLFF.

This clonotype was seen ten or more times. The chain employs TRBV30 and TRBJ1-2; D unclear. The CDR3 is 11 amino acids. The V end lost 4 bases, the J end lost 6 bases, and 9 bases lay between the germline ends. CDR1 GTSNPN and CDR2 SVGIG come from the germline V gene (reference sequence). Written as DNA, the CDR3 is TGTGCCTGGACATATCTGGATGGCTACACCTTC. This sequence encodes CAWTYLDGYTF.

This clonotype was seen more than once but under ten times. This sequence joins TRBV30 and TRBJ1-1; possibly TRBD1 for D (5 bases). Germline assignment: CDR1 GTSNPN and CDR2 SVGIG (reference sequence). CDR3 length: 14 residues. The V and J ends lost 0 bases and 3 bases respectively, with 11 bases between them. CDR3 loop: CAWSVLGLDTEAFF. Written as DNA, the CDR3 is TGTGCCTGGAGTGTGTTGGGGCTCGACACTGAAGCTTTCTTT.